This TCR beta chain stems from a study of blood T cell repertoires in COVID-19. Study summary: COVID-19 samples from acute and convalescent phases originated in the United States, Italy and Spain. Sample material is recorded as cDNA or gDNA derived from T cells, B-cell-depleted T cells, or PBMCs.

Original data processing: Amplified reference gene primers provided the basis for estimating nucleated cell counts. The table came from immunoSEQ multiplex PCR; TCRdb's copy has only in-frame clones and leaves some out. Clone size and the V and J calls come from that table; the DNA yielded D and trimming. The data contain about 280,000 clones, 89% of them singletons. CDR3 length: 14 amino acids. Trimming removed 0 bases at V and 5 bases at J, with 11 bases between. Germline V gives CDR1 SGHRS, CDR2 YFSETQ. Input material: peripheral blood. This rearrangement joins TRBV5-1 to TRBJ1-2; possibly TRBD1 for D (5 bases). This TCR derives from a man aged 45-60 years with acute or convalescent COVID-19. The CDR3 reads CASSLDGGEYGYTF. For the CDR3, the DNA is TGCGCCAGCAGCTTGGACGGGGGAGAGTATGGCTACACCTTC.